A single sample is the source of the 12 T cell receptor beta chains below, sequenced in a study of PD-1 blockade in classical Hodgkin lymphoma. Produced via immunoSEQ multiplex PCR; TCRdb's table is partial and in-frame only. The sample has 25,000 to 35,000 clones; 94% are singletons. Noted time point: newly diagnosed, previously untreated cHL patient sample. What was sequenced was peripheral blood mononuclear cells (PBMCs). All receptors come from a human donor with classical Hodgkin lymphoma.

This clone was counted a single time. The CDR3 here is CASSLQGWRQDTQYF. Written as DNA, the CDR3 is TGTGCCAGCAGCTTACAGGGGTGGCGTCAAGATACGCAGTATTTT. The chain carries TRBV13 and TRBJ2-3; D might be TRBD1 (6 bases). Trimming shortened V by 2 bases and J by 5 bases, and 14 bases separated the two germline ends. Germline V gene data show CDR1 as PRHDT and CDR2 as FYEKMQ (reference sequence). The CDR3 covers 15 residues.

The gene calls are TRBV10-1 and TRBJ2-5; the D gene is possibly TRBD2 (6 bases). With 4 bases removed from V and 6 bases from J, the gap between germline ends came to 21 bases. Germline CDR1 and CDR2: WNHNN and SYGVQD (reference sequence). The CDR3 is 16 residues long. The CDR3, as DNA: TGCGCCAGCAGTGGCGGAGGGGCAGCCGGTATGAAGACCCAGTACTTC. Residues: CASSGGGAAGMKTQYF.

The rearrangement uses TRBV27 and TRBJ1-1, with TRBD1 matching 8 bases. Trimming removed 5 bases from V and 3 bases from J; junction bases left unmatched: 14. CDR1 is MNHEY, CDR2 SMNVEV, per germline (reference sequence). The CDR3 runs 17 residues. CDR3 region: CASSPRKISTGDTEAFF. In DNA form, the CDR3 reads TGTGCCAGCAGTCCCCGCAAAATCTCGACAGGGGACACTGAAGCTTTCTTT.

The chain has TRBV27 and TRBJ2-7; D is unclear. The length of the CDR3 is 14 residues. Trimming removed 5 bases from V and 2 bases from J, with 13 bases in between. Germline V lookup: CDR1 MNHEY, CDR2 SMNVEV (reference sequence). The CDR3 bases are TGTGCCAGCAGTCGCAGCCTCTACGCCTACGAGCAGTACTTC. Encoded protein: CASSRSLYAYEQYF.

This chain connects TRBV28 to TRBJ1-6; D is ambiguous. CDR3 length equals 17 residues. V gave up 3 bases and J gave up 7 bases, with 19 bases separating them. Germline-derived CDR1 and CDR2 are MDHEN and SYDVKM. The CDR3 spells CASSFGTGLSMNSPLHF. CDR3 nucleotide sequence: TGTGCCAGCAGTTTTGGAACTGGGCTATCGATGAATTCACCCCTCCACTTT.

This clone occurred once. The V call is TRBV6-1, the J call TRBJ2-7; no firm D call. CDR1 is MNHNS, CDR2 SASEGT, per germline. V gave up 5 bases and J gave up 0 bases, with 8 bases separating them. This CDR3 has 13 amino acids. CDR3 coding DNA: TGTGCCAGCAGTTCCCTAGACTCCTACGAGCAGTACTTC. As protein: CASSSLDSYEQYF.

V is TRBV19 and J is TRBJ1-1; tentative D call: TRBD1 (6 bases). This CDR3 has 16 amino acids. Germline assignment: CDR1 LNHDA and CDR2 SQIVND (reference sequence). With 4 bases removed from V and 4 bases from J, the gap between germline ends came to 19 bases. This CDR3 reads CASSTFTGGLLTEAFF. DNA for the CDR3: TGTGCCAGTAGTACCTTCACGGGGGGCCTCCTCACTGAAGCTTTCTTT.

The chain carries TRBV6-5 and TRBJ1-2, with D possibly TRBD1 on 5 matching bases. CDR1 and CDR2 (germline): MNHEY, SVGAGI. With 0 bases removed from V and 7 bases from J, the gap between germline ends came to 9 bases. The CDR3 is 13 residues long. CDR3 amino acids: CASSYSKGSGYTF. In DNA, the CDR3 is TGTGCCAGCAGTTACTCGAAGGGGAGTGGCTACACCTTC.

This chain joins TRBV19 and TRBJ2-2; weak D call: TRBD1 (6 bases). This CDR3 is 15 amino acids long. Trimming cost V 4 bases and J 1 base, with 10 bases left between them. Germline assignment: CDR1 LNHDA and CDR2 SQIVND (reference sequence). The CDR3: CASSNLGQNTGELFF. The DNA of the CDR3 is TGTGCCAGTAGTAACCTGGGACAGAACACCGGGGAGCTGTTTTTT.

J is TRBJ1-3 and V is TRBV6-5, with 10 nucleotides matching TRBD1. In germline, CDR1 is MNHEY, CDR2 SVGAGI. The CDR3 is 15 residues long. J lost 2 bases, V lost 2 bases, and 0 bases had no gene match. The CDR3 sequence: CASSYGTGAGNTIYF. CDR3 DNA: TGTGCCAGCAGTTACGGGACAGGGGCTGGAAACACCATATATTTT.

This chain uses TRBV4-3 with TRBJ2-1; 15 bases match TRBD2. CDR1 and CDR2 from the germline V gene are LGHNA and YSLEER. The CDR3 extends over 19 amino acids. The trim removed 0 bases at V and 6 bases at J, leaving 9 bases unmatched. CDR3 in amino acids: CASSQDLGLAGGPVNEQFF. For the CDR3, the DNA is TGCGCCAGCAGCCAAGATCTTGGACTAGCGGGGGGGCCCGTCAATGAGCAGTTCTTC.

The table lists this clone with a count of one. The rearrangement links TRBV4-1 to TRBJ2-7; D is ambiguous. CDR3 size: 14 residues. Germline V CDR1 and CDR2: MGHRA, YSYEKL. V was shortened by 1 base and J by 3 bases, with 10 bases between the two germline ends. The CDR3 region is CASSQGVQGYEQYF. The CDR3 DNA sequence: TGCGCCAGCAGCCAAGGGGTCCAAGGCTACGAGCAGTACTTC.